The next 26 T cell receptor beta chains were all read from a single sample in a study of neurological immune-mediated disorders. Indicated time point: technical triplicate 1. MiXCR was run by TCRdb on the 5' RACE reads, yielding one entry per CDR3 protein. The sample has approximately 36,000 distinct CDR3 sequences, over 8.5% seen once. Sequenced material: PBMCs. The receptors shown here come from a man aged 55-75 years with HTLV-1-associated myelopathy (HAM/TSP).

This clonotype appeared many times. The gene calls are TRBV20-1 and TRBJ2-5; 11 nucleotides match TRBD2. CDR1 and CDR2 from the germline V gene are DFQATT and SNEGSKA (reference sequence). There are 15 residues in the CDR3. V trimming: 2 bases; J trimming: 1 base; junction bases outside the gene matches: 3. In DNA, the CDR3 is TGCAGTGCTAGAAGACTAGCGGGACCCCAAGAGACCCAGTACTTC. It encodes CSARRLAGPQETQYF.

This clonotype was observed at least ten times. The V and J genes are TRBV20-1 and TRBJ2-7, with 13 bases that match TRBD2. CDR1 DFQATT and CDR2 SNEGSKA come from the germline V gene (reference sequence). The CDR3 covers 16 residues. V gave up 2 bases and J gave up 4 bases; unmatched junction bases: 8. This chain's CDR3 is CSARPTSGRAGYEQYF. The CDR3 nucleotides are TGCAGTGCTAGACCCACTAGCGGGAGGGCGGGGTACGAGCAGTACTTC.

This clonotype was recorded at least ten times. The J gene is TRBJ2-2, the V gene TRBV28, with D perhaps given as TRBD1 or TRBD2 (5 bases each). Trimming took 5 bases from V and 5 from J, leaving 9 bases between them. The CDR3 is made up of 13 amino acids. Germline V lookup: CDR1 MDHEN, CDR2 SYDVKM. CDR3 bases: TGTGCCAGCAGTAAATGGGGGACCGGGGAGCTGTTTTTT. The encoded protein is CASSKWGTGELFF.

This clonotype was seen at least ten times. This chain uses TRBV20-1 with TRBJ2-1; TRBD1 or TRBD2 may be the D gene (5 bases each). Looked up from germline, CDR1 is DFQATT and CDR2 is SNEGSKA (reference sequence). V was clipped by 0 bases and J by 8 bases, with 20 bases between them. CDR3 length: 16 residues. The CDR3 spells CSARDLKGPRTHEQFF. The CDR3 coding sequence is TGCAGTGCTAGAGATCTTAAGGGACCGAGGACCCATGAGCAGTTCTTC.

V and J are TRBV28 and TRBJ2-6, with 7 bases matching TRBD2. Looked up from germline, CDR1 is MDHEN and CDR2 is SYDVKM. The CDR3 consists of 17 residues. The V gene end was trimmed by 3 bases and the J gene end by 0 bases; junction bases not matched to a gene: 5. The CDR3, as DNA: TGTGCCAGCAGTTTGGGGGGACTAATCTCTGGGGCCAACGTCCTGACTTTC. As protein: CASSLGGLISGANVLTF. Full variable domain (rest looked up from reference TRBV28 and TRBJ2-6): DVKVTQSSRYLVKRTGEKVFLECVQDMDHENMFWYRQDPGLGLRLIYFSYDVKMKEKGDIPEGYSVSREKKERFSLILESASTNQTSMYLCASSLGGLISGANVLTFGAGSRLTVL.

This clonotype was observed many times. This rearrangement joins TRBV5-1 to TRBJ2-5; perhaps TRBD2 as D (5 bases). V gave up 4 bases and J gave up 2 bases, with 24 bases separating them. CDR1 and CDR2 (germline): SGHRS, YFSETQ. The CDR3 has 18 amino acids. The CDR3 bases are TGCGCCAGCAGCCCCCGACAAGCGGCTGGGGTGGGACAAGAGACCCAGTACTTC. This encodes CASSPRQAAGVGQETQYF.

There are many counts of this clonotype. The chain joins TRBV20-1 to TRBJ2-1; no firm D call. The CDR3 extends over 14 amino acids. V lost 5 bases, J lost 2 bases, and 13 bases lay in between. Germline V gives CDR1 DFQATT, CDR2 SNEGSKA (reference sequence). The CDR3 DNA reads as TGCAGTGCTCCACCCCTAGTGGCCTACAATGAGCAGTTCTTC. As protein: CSAPPLVAYNEQFF.

This clonotype was detected many times. J is TRBJ1-2 and V is TRBV7-9, with D hard to call. CDR1 and CDR2 from the germline V gene are SEHNR and FQNEAQ (reference sequence). The ends were cut back, 5 bases at V and 8 bases at J, with 18 bases in the middle. CDR3 length equals 14 residues. CDR3 in DNA: TGTGCCAGCAGCCCGTATGACCCTCGAAGAGGCTACACCTTC. Translated: CASSPYDPRRGYTF.

This clonotype was counted many times. This chain uses TRBV10-3 with TRBJ2-5; 14 positions agree with TRBD2. Trimming cost V 3 bases and J 4 bases; bases outside gene matches: 4. In germline, CDR1 is ENHRY, CDR2 SYGVKD. CDR3 length equals 16 residues. CDR3 protein: CAISEGGTSGGETQYF. The CDR3 DNA sequence: TGTGCCATCAGTGAAGGTGGGACTAGCGGGGGAGAGACCCAGTACTTC.

This clonotype was recorded many times. CDR3 nucleotide sequence: TGTGCCAGCAGCTTAGGGGTAGGGGGCCCAGATGGCTACACCTTC. Translated: CASSLGVGGPDGYTF. V is TRBV7-2 and J is TRBJ1-2; TRBD1 aligns across 7 bases. The CDR3 totals 15 residues. Trimming at V came to 1 base and at J to 6 bases, leaving 8 bases not matched to a gene. Germline assignment: CDR1 SGHTA and CDR2 FQGNSA.

This clonotype was found many times. The chain employs TRBV10-3 and TRBJ1-3; TRBD1 matches at 7 bases. Germline assignment: CDR1 ENHRY and CDR2 SYGVKD. Losses at the gene ends were 6 bases for V and 13 bases for J; bases not matched to a gene: 12. The CDR3 contains 13 residues. The CDR3 region has the DNA TGTGCCATCAGCCTGGACAGGTTCGAGGGAATATATTTT. It specifies CAISLDRFEGIYF.

This clonotype was counted many times. V gene TRBV5-1 combines with J gene TRBJ2-2; no clear D. Trimming took off 0 bases at V and 6 bases at J, with 12 bases between the two ends. The CDR3 sequence is 15 residues long. CDR1 and CDR2 from the germline V gene are SGHRS and YFSETQ. CDR3 sequence: CASSLDLRAAGELFF. CDR3 DNA: TGCGCCAGCAGCTTGGACCTTAGGGCCGCCGGGGAGCTGTTTTTT.

This clonotype was detected many times. V usage is TRBV5-5 and J usage is TRBJ2-4; TRBD2 matches at 13 bases. Germline values: CDR1 SGHKS, CDR2 YYEKEE (reference sequence). This CDR3 spans 19 amino acids. Losses at the gene ends were 4 bases for V and 2 bases for J; bases not matched to a gene: 12. Here the CDR3 reads CASSVILAGGPVSKNIQYF. CDR3 DNA: TGTGCCAGCAGCGTGATACTAGCGGGAGGGCCGGTATCCAAAAACATTCAGTACTTC. Variable domain in full (rest from reference TRBV5-5 and TRBJ2-4): DAGVTQSPTHLIKTRGQQVTLRCSPISGHKSVSWYQQVLGQGPQFIFQYYEKEERGRGNFPDRFSARQFPNYSSELNVNALLLGDSALYLCASSVILAGGPVSKNIQYFGAGTRLSVL.

This rearrangement joins TRBV18 to TRBJ1-2; no definite D call. CDR3 length: 15 residues. CDR1 and CDR2 from the germline V gene are KGHSH and LQKENI. V was pared by 0 bases and J by 0 bases, with 8 bases between. CDR3 bases: TGTGCCAGCTCACCACCGTTAATCGCTAACTATGGCTACACCTTC. It yields the protein CASSPPLIANYGYTF. Variable domain in full (rest from reference TRBV18 and TRBJ1-2): NAGVMQNPRHLVRRRGQEARLRCSPMKGHSHVYWYRQLPEEGLKFMVYLQKENIIDESGMPKERFSAEFPKEGPSILRIQQVVRGDSAAYFCASSPPLIANYGYTFGSGTRLTVV.

This clonotype has a handful of counts. This may stem from a read error, because a much larger clone lies one nucleotide away. The rearrangement uses TRBV7-2 and TRBJ2-5; no firm D call. CDR1 is SGHTA and CDR2 is FQGNSA in the germline V gene. This CDR3 is built from 11 residues. The chain's CDR3 is CASNLRETQYF. The CDR3 coding sequence is TGTGCCAGCAACTTAAGAGAGACCCAGTACTTC.

This clonotype appeared many times. The chain has TRBV20-1 and TRBJ1-5; TRBD1 matches 8 bases. The J segment lost 5 bases and the V segment lost 1 base, leaving 4 bases of the junction unmatched. The CDR3 length is 14 residues. The V gene's germline CDR1 is DFQATT and CDR2 SNEGSKA (reference sequence). The CDR3 bases are TGCAGTGCTAGAGCGGACAGGGCCGATCAGCCCCAGCATTTT. It yields the protein CSARADRADQPQHF.

This clonotype was counted ten times or more. The V and J genes are TRBV25-1 and TRBJ2-7; TRBD1 agrees at 7 bases. The V segment lost 8 bases and the J segment 6 bases; nucleotides outside the gene matches: 13. This CDR3 contains 14 residues. The germline CDR1 and CDR2 sequences are MGHDK and SYGVNS. CDR3: CASGYSGTVGEQYF. The CDR3, as DNA: TGTGCCAGCGGCTACTCCGGGACAGTTGGCGAGCAGTACTTC.

This clonotype was detected many times. The V gene is TRBV18, the J gene TRBJ2-5, with 7 bases aligning to TRBD2. The V segment lost 3 bases and the J segment 2 bases; nucleotides outside the gene matches: 3. CDR1 is KGHSH, CDR2 LQKENI, per germline. The CDR3 length is 14 residues. The CDR3, as DNA: TGTGCCAGCTCACCTCCTAGCGGACAAGAGACCCAGTACTTC. Translation: CASSPPSGQETQYF.

This clonotype was observed many times. V gene TRBV4-1 combines with J gene TRBJ1-3; D is ambiguous. Trimming took off 6 bases at V and 4 bases at J, with 16 bases between the two ends. This CDR3 has 15 amino acids. Germline assignment: CDR1 MGHRA and CDR2 YSYEKL. Here the CDR3 reads CASSLEGVKGNTIYF. Written as DNA, the CDR3 is TGCGCCAGCAGTCTAGAGGGTGTCAAGGGAAACACCATATATTTT.

This clonotype was observed a handful of times. V gene TRBV9 combines with J gene TRBJ2-1, with TRBD2 matching over 10 bases. V trimming: 1 base; J trimming: 6 bases; junction bases outside the gene matches: 7. Germline lookup yields CDR1 SGDLS and CDR2 YYNGEE. The CDR3 is 16 amino acids. As DNA, the CDR3 is TGTGCCAGCAGCGTACTAGCGGGAGAGCGGTTCAATGAGCAGTTCTTC. Amino acids: CASSVLAGERFNEQFF.

Notes on this clonotype: Compared with germline, one end of the junction differs, possibly owing to a read error. V is TRBV7-9 and J is TRBJ1-4; 8 nucleotides match TRBD1. CDR3 size: 15 residues. Germline V CDR1 and CDR2: SEHNR, FQNEAQ (reference sequence). The CDR3 loop is CASSSYRDRPERLFF. For the CDR3, the DNA is TGTGCCAGCAGCTCATACCGGGACAGGCCTGAAAGACTGTTTTTT.

This clonotype has at least ten counts. At one boundary the junction diverges from the germline segment, which might be a read error. This chain joins TRBV29-1 and TRBJ2-1, with 11 bases lining up with TRBD1. This CDR3 region has 14 residues. From germline, CDR1 is SQVTM and CDR2 ANQGSEA. CDR3 nucleotide sequence: TGCAGCGTTCACCGAGGGGACAGGGGGAGTGAGCAGCTCTTC. Translating gives CSVHRGDRGSEQLF.

This clonotype was observed at least ten times. The chain carries TRBV5-1 and TRBJ2-5; the match to TRBD1 covers 7 bases. Trimming removed 4 bases from V and 3 bases from J; junction bases left unmatched: 6. The CDR3 totals 14 residues. In germline, CDR1 is SGHRS, CDR2 YFSETQ. The CDR3 sequence is CASSPGTAEETQYF. The CDR3 coding sequence is TGCGCCAGCAGCCCCGGGACAGCAGAAGAGACCCAGTACTTC.

The V call is TRBV19, the J call TRBJ1-2, with unresolved D. The CDR3 loop spans 13 amino acids. V lost 8 bases to trimming and J lost 7 bases, with 17 bases between them. Germline lookup yields CDR1 LNHDA and CDR2 SQIVND (reference sequence). The CDR3 DNA is TGTGCCAGTGGGAACAGTCTAACTGGTGGCTACACCTTC. It is translated as CASGNSLTGGYTF.

This clonotype showed up many times. The chain carries TRBV9 and TRBJ2-7, with a weak D call TRBD1 (5 bases). The CDR3 has 16 amino acids. Between the trimmed V and J ends, which lost 4 bases and 2 bases, there was a span of 19 bases. Per the germline V gene, CDR1 is SGDLS and CDR2 is YYNGEE. The CDR3, as DNA: TGTGCCAGCAGCCCATACCAGGGATTGGGTCCCTACGAGCAGTACTTC. Translation: CASSPYQGLGPYEQYF.

This clonotype was counted at least ten times. This rearrangement joins TRBV5-1 to TRBJ1-1; 8 bases agree with TRBD1. CDR3 length: 14 amino acids. The germline gives CDR1 SGHRS, CDR2 YFSETQ. The junction had 11 bases not matched to a gene; V was cut back by 3 bases and J by 10 bases. CDR3 coding DNA: TGCGCCAGCAGCTCCCCGGACAGGGAAGGTGGAGCTTTCTTT. Translating it yields CASSSPDREGGAFF. The variable domain in full, with the rest retrieved from reference TRBV5-1 and TRBJ1-1, is KAGVTQTPRYLIKTRGQQVTLSCSPISGHRSVSWYQQTPGQGLQFLFEYFSETQRNKGNFPGRFSGRQFSNSRSEMNVSTLELGDSALYLCASSSPDREGGAFFGQGTRLTVV.